Listed here are 24 T cell receptor beta chains from one sample, sequenced in a study of T cells after yellow fever vaccination. TCRdb reprocessed the 5' RACE reads with MiXCR, giving one entry per CDR3 protein. The sample has approximately 510,000 distinct CDR3 sequences, just over 20% seen once. The material was PBMCs, obtained 20 to 25 days after the first yellow fever vaccination. The receptors derive from a man aged 18 to 29 who received the YFV17D yellow fever vaccine.

This clonotype was detected ten times or more. The chain links TRBV11-2 to TRBJ1-1, with 7 bases identical to TRBD1. The CDR3 has 14 amino acids. The germline V gene has CDR1 SGHAT and CDR2 FQNNGV. Germline trimming cut 5 bases from V and 0 bases from J; bases unmatched to any gene: 3. CDR3 amino acids: CASSRGQMNTEAFF. The CDR3 DNA sequence: TGTGCCAGCAGCCGGGGACAGATGAACACTGAAGCTTTCTTT.

The chain couples TRBV7-9 to TRBJ2-3; D is unresolved. V lost 6 bases and J 14 bases, leaving 15 bases between the germline ends. This CDR3 is built from 11 residues. Looked up from germline, CDR1 is SEHNR and CDR2 is FQNEAQ (reference sequence). In nucleotides, the CDR3 is TGTGCCAGCAGACGAGACCCTCCGGGGTATTTT. It is translated as CASRRDPPGYF. Combining the CDR3 with reference TRBV7-9 and TRBJ2-3 gives the whole variable domain DTGVSQNPRHKITKRGQNVTFRCDPISEHNRLYWYRQTLGQGPEFLTYFQNEAQLEKSRLLSDRFSAERPKGSFSTLEIQRTEQGDSAMYLCASRRDPPGYFGPGTRLTVL.

This clonotype was seen at least ten times. The DNA of the CDR3 is TGTGCCAGCACCAACACCGGGGAGCTGTTTTTT. This encodes CASTNTGELFF. The genes are TRBV2 and TRBJ2-2; D remains ambiguous. Germline lookup yields CDR1 SNHLY and CDR2 FYNNEI. The CDR3 is 11 amino acids. Trimming cost V 7 bases and J 2 bases, with 2 bases left between them.

This clonotype was counted only a few times. The chain is built from TRBV7-9 and TRBJ2-1; TRBD1 aligns across 11 bases. The germline V gene has CDR1 SEHNR and CDR2 FQNEAQ (reference sequence). V lost 2 bases to trimming and J lost 4 bases; unmatched junction nucleotides: 4. The CDR3 spans 16 residues. The CDR3 DNA follows: TGTGCCAGCAGCTTATTTGGGACAGGGGGATACAATGAGCAGTTCTTC. Translating it yields CASSLFGTGGYNEQFF. Filled out from reference TRBV7-9 and TRBJ2-1, the complete variable domain reads DTGVSQNPRHKITKRGQNVTFRCDPISEHNRLYWYRQTLGQGPEFLTYFQNEAQLEKSRLLSDRFSAERPKGSFSTLEIQRTEQGDSAMYLCASSLFGTGGYNEQFFGPGTRLTVL.

This clonotype was counted only a few times. The V gene is TRBV7-2, the J gene TRBJ2-4; 8 bases fit TRBD2. The trim removed 1 base at V and 4 bases at J, leaving 6 bases unmatched. Germline V CDR1 and CDR2: SGHTA, FQGNSA. This CDR3 is built from 16 residues. The CDR3 coding sequence is TGTGCCAGCAGCTTAGACGGGGGGGCCAATAAAAACATTCAGTACTTC. Translated, it gives CASSLDGGANKNIQYF.

This clonotype has just a few counts. The chain couples TRBV12-3 or TRBV12-4 to TRBJ1-1; possible D gene TRBD1, 6 bases. The CDR3 has 13 amino acids. Trimming pared 7 bases from V and 7 bases from J, leaving 16 bases between. For the CDR3, the DNA is TGTGCCAGCATTCGGGGGGCTTGGGGTGAAGCTTTCTTT. Protein: CASIRGAWGEAFF.

The chain links TRBV19 to TRBJ1-3; D unresolved. The V and J ends lost 5 bases and 4 bases respectively, with 21 bases between them. Germline values: CDR1 LNHDA, CDR2 SQIVND (reference sequence). The CDR3 loop spans 17 amino acids. The CDR3 region is CASSPIRSSSGGNTIYF. CDR3 nucleotide sequence: TGTGCCAGTAGTCCAATCAGAAGTTCGTCTGGGGGAAACACCATATATTTT.

The rearrangement uses TRBV7-8 and TRBJ1-5, with D unresolved. CDR3 length equals 13 residues. CDR1 is SGHVS, CDR2 FQNEAQ, per germline. Trimming removed 4 bases from V and 1 base from J, with 5 bases in between. The CDR3 loop is CASSSFSNQPQHF. The CDR3 DNA is TGTGCCAGCAGCTCTTTCAGCAATCAGCCCCAGCATTTT. The full variable domain, in which reference TRBV7-8 and TRBJ1-5 provide the parts outside the CDR3, is GAGVSQSPRYKVAKRGQDVALRCDPISGHVSLFWYQQALGQGPEFLTYFQNEAQLDKSGLPSDRFFAERPEGSVSTLKIQRTQQEDSAVYLCASSSFSNQPQHFGDGTRLSIL.

This clonotype was found a few times. The rearrangement joins TRBV27 to TRBJ1-1; D gene ambiguous. This CDR3 comprises 13 residues. Germline lookup yields CDR1 MNHEY and CDR2 SMNVEV (reference sequence). V gave up 2 bases and J gave up 5 bases, with 9 bases separating them. The CDR3 DNA sequence: TGTGCCAGCAGTTTAGACCACGGGACTGAAGCTTTCTTT. As protein: CASSLDHGTEAFF.

This clonotype was detected many times. The rearrangement uses TRBV6-2 or TRBV6-3 and TRBJ2-3; no reliable D call. The CDR3 extends over 15 amino acids. Germline CDR1 is MNHEY and CDR2 is SVGEGT. Between the trimmed V and J ends, which lost 9 bases and 3 bases, there was a span of 19 bases. The CDR3 DNA is TGTGCCAGTCACGTGGGATCAGACACGACAGATACGCAGTATTTT. It codes for CASHVGSDTTDTQYF.

This clonotype was picked up a small number of times. V and J are TRBV7-9 and TRBJ2-3; D is perhaps TRBD1 (5 bases). V lost 1 base and J lost 6, with 14 bases in between. This CDR3 has 15 residues. The germline V gene encodes CDR1 SEHNR and CDR2 FQNEAQ (reference sequence). The CDR3 is CASSLGGPSVDTQYF. DNA for the CDR3: TGTGCCAGCAGCTTAGGGGGCCCCAGCGTGGATACGCAGTATTTT.

This clonotype was recorded at least ten times. The chain has TRBV9 and TRBJ2-1; D is undetermined. V lost 1 base, J lost 7 bases, and 9 bases lay in between. The CDR3 has 13 residues. CDR1 SGDLS and CDR2 YYNGEE come from the germline V gene. CDR3 in amino acids: CASSVSMGNEQFF. CDR3 DNA: TGTGCCAGCAGCGTATCTATGGGGAATGAGCAGTTCTTC.

This clonotype was observed a few times. V is TRBV7-8 and J is TRBJ2-7, with TRBD2 matching 7 bases. Trimming removed 2 bases from V and 2 bases from J; junction bases left unmatched: 6. This CDR3 region has 15 residues. Germline values: CDR1 SGHVS, CDR2 FQNEAQ. CDR3 sequence reads: CASSLRASGTYEQYF. As DNA, the CDR3 is TGTGCCAGCAGCTTACGGGCTAGCGGTACCTACGAGCAGTACTTC.

This clonotype was observed a few times. The chain is built from TRBV24-1 and TRBJ2-7; 10 bases align to TRBD1. The CDR3 runs 16 residues. In germline, CDR1 is KGHDR, CDR2 SFDVKD. J gave up 6 bases and V 3 bases, and 10 bases lay outside the gene matches. In DNA form, the CDR3 reads TGTGCCACCAGTGATATATCGACAGGGGGCTACATCGAGCAGTACGTC. This translates into CATSDISTGGYIEQYV.

In this sample, this clonotype turned up a few times. The chain links TRBV7-3 to TRBJ2-2; a weak D match, TRBD1 (6 bases). The CDR3 contains 17 residues. V lost 3 bases, J lost 3 bases, and 17 bases lay in between. CDR1 is SGHTA and CDR2 is FQGTGA in the germline V gene. CDR3 region: CASSFSPERGYTGELFF. CDR3 nucleotide sequence: TGTGCCAGCAGCTTTTCCCCTGAAAGGGGGTACACCGGGGAGCTGTTTTTT.

The sample holds a few counts of this clonotype. The chain is built from TRBV12-3 or TRBV12-4 and TRBJ1-2; TRBD1 agrees at 7 bases. V lost 6 bases, J lost 6 bases, and 10 bases stayed unmatched. This CDR3 has 14 residues. The CDR3 reads CASSPPGQRDGYTF. The CDR3 DNA reads TGTGCCAGCAGCCCCCCGGGACAGCGAGATGGCTACACCTTC.

The genes are TRBV12-3 or TRBV12-4 and TRBJ2-2; no definite D call. V was cut by 6 bases and J by 6 bases, with 11 bases left in between. The CDR3 is 13 residues long. The CDR3 sequence: CASSRFIAGELFF. The CDR3 DNA sequence: TGTGCCAGCAGCCGGTTCATCGCCGGGGAGCTGTTTTTT.

This clonotype was seen a few times. The rearrangement joins TRBV21-1 to TRBJ2-5; TRBD2 is taken as the D call from the table, unchecked against the DNA. TRBV21-1 is tagged as a pseudogene. The length of the CDR3 is 14 residues. The chain's CDR3 is CASSPRTRQETQYF. DNA of the CDR3: TGTGCCAGCAGCCCCCGGACTAGGCAAGAGACCCAGTACTTC.

The chain carries TRBV15 and TRBJ2-7; 11 nucleotides agree with TRBD1. The CDR3 is 15 residues long. V dropped 1 base and J dropped 6; count of bases not matched to a gene: 5. CDR1 and CDR2 (germline): LNHNV, YYDKDF (reference sequence). The CDR3 loop is CATSRVGQGVSEQYF. CDR3 DNA sequence: TGTGCCACCAGCAGAGTGGGACAGGGGGTCTCCGAGCAGTACTTC.

The sample holds a few counts of this clonotype. J is TRBJ2-1 and V is TRBV5-4; 11 nucleotides align to TRBD2. There are 18 residues in the CDR3. Unmatched junction bases numbered 17, after V lost 5 bases and J lost 7 bases. The V gene's germline CDR1 is SGHNT and CDR2 YYREEE (reference sequence). The CDR3 region is CASRPTLLLAGAGNEQFF. The DNA of the CDR3 is TGTGCCAGCAGACCGACCCTACTACTAGCGGGGGCGGGTAATGAGCAGTTCTTC.

This chain joins TRBV3-1 and TRBJ2-3; TRBD2 matches 16 bases. The CDR3 is made up of 18 amino acids. V was clipped by 1 base and J by 3 bases; unmatched bases: 4. Germline CDR1 and CDR2: LGHDT and YNNKEL (reference sequence). The CDR3 reads CASSQVGLAGGITDTQYF. The CDR3 DNA reads as TGTGCCAGCAGCCAAGTGGGACTAGCGGGGGGGATTACAGATACGCAGTATTTT.

In this sample, this clonotype turned up many times. This chain's CDR3 is CASSLATGGYGYTF. In DNA form, the CDR3 reads TGTGCCAGCAGCTTAGCTACAGGGGGCTATGGCTACACCTTC. The chain couples TRBV7-9 to TRBJ1-2; 8 bases match TRBD1. J lost 4 bases, V lost 0 bases, and 1 base had no gene match. This CDR3 contains 14 residues. Germline lookup yields CDR1 SEHNR and CDR2 FQNEAQ (reference sequence).

This clonotype was counted only a few times. The V gene is TRBV20-1, the J gene TRBJ2-7, with TRBD1 matching over 7 bases. The CDR3 is made up of 13 amino acids. CDR1 is DFQATT, CDR2 SNEGSKA, per germline (reference sequence). The ends lost 4 bases at V and 3 bases at J; junction bases unmatched: 6. The CDR3 coding sequence is TGCAGTGCTAACGGACAGGTGGACTACGAGCAGTACGTC. Residues: CSANGQVDYEQYV.

This clonotype is labeled as medium-sized. This chain joins TRBV4-3 and TRBJ2-1; TRBD2 matches at 12 bases. The CDR3 totals 16 residues. Germline lookup yields CDR1 LGHNA and CDR2 YSLEER. Germline trimming cut 0 bases from V and 4 bases from J; bases unmatched to any gene: 1. This CDR3 is CASSQETSGGYNEQFF. The CDR3 DNA sequence: TGCGCCAGCAGCCAAGAAACTAGCGGGGGGTACAATGAGCAGTTCTTC.